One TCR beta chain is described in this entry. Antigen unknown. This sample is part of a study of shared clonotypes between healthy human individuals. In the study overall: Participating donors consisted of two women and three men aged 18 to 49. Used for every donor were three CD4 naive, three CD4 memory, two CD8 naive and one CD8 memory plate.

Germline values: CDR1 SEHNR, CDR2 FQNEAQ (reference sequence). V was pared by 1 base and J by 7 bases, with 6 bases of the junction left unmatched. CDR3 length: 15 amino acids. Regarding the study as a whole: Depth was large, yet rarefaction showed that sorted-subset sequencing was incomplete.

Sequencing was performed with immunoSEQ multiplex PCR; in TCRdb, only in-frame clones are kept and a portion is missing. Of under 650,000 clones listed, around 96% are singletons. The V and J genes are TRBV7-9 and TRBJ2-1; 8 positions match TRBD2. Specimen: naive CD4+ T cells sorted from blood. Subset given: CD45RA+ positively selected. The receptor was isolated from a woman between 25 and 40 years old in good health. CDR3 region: CASSLGGAGENEQFF. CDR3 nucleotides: TGTGCCAGCAGCTTAGGCGGAGCGGGAGAGAATGAGCAGTTCTTC. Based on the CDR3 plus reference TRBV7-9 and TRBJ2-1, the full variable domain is DTGVSQNPRHKITKRGQNVTFRCDPISEHNRLYWYRQTLGQGPEFLTYFQNEAQLEKSRLLSDRFSAERPKGSFSTLEIQRTEQGDSAMYLCASSLGGAGENEQFFGPGTRLTVL.